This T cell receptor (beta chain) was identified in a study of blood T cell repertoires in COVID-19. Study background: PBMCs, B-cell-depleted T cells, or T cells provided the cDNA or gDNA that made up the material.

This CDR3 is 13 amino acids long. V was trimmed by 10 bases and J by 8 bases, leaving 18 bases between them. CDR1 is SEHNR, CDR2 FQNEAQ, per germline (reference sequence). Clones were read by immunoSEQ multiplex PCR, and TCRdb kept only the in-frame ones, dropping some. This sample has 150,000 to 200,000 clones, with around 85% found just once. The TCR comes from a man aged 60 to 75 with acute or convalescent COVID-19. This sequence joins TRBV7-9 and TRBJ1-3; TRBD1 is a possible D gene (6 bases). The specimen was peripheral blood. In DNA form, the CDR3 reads TGTGCCACACGGTGGACAGCTGGGGACACCATATATTTT. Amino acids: CATRWTAGDTIYF.